These 21 T cell receptor beta chains were all obtained from the same sample, sequenced in a study of cytomegalovirus exposure and HLA in healthy donors. PCR employed 60 Vbeta and 13 Jbeta primers. Clones were read by immunoSEQ multiplex PCR, and TCRdb kept only the in-frame ones, dropping some. In the table there are fewer than 150,000 clones, about 80% of which are singletons. Input material: PBMCs. The source is a man aged 50 to 60 in good health and CMV-seropositive.

The rearrangement links TRBV28 to TRBJ2-1; 9 positions match TRBD2. Trimming at V came to 6 bases and at J to 2 bases, leaving 11 bases not matched to a gene. From germline, CDR1 is MDHEN and CDR2 SYDVKM. This CDR3 spans 17 amino acids. The CDR3 protein is CASSLPGAGGTYNEQFF. CDR3 coding DNA: TGTGCCAGCAGCCTCCCTGGGGCGGGGGGGACCTACAATGAGCAGTTCTTC.

The rearrangement uses TRBV5-1 and TRBJ1-2; no definite D call. The CDR3 sequence is 13 residues long. Trimming removed 2 bases from V and 7 bases from J, with 12 bases in between. Germline-derived CDR1 and CDR2 are SGHRS and YFSETQ. The chain's CDR3 is CASSFASGGGYTF. The CDR3 region has the DNA TGCGCCAGCAGCTTTGCTTCGGGAGGTGGCTACACCTTC.

The chain uses TRBV6-6 and TRBJ1-2, with 7 bases identical to TRBD1. V trimming: 3 bases; J trimming: 8 bases; junction bases outside the gene matches: 6. Germline values: CDR1 MNHNY, CDR2 SVGAGI (reference sequence). The CDR3 totals 13 residues. The CDR3 here is CASSYTGVGGYTF. In DNA form, the CDR3 reads TGTGCCAGCAGTTATACAGGGGTTGGGGGCTACACCTTC.

The sample holds one count of this clone. The CDR3 bases are TGTGCCATCAGTGAGTCTGGGGGCATATATGGCTACACCTTC. It encodes CAISESGGIYGYTF. The rearrangement joins TRBV10-3 to TRBJ1-2; D may be TRBD1 (6 bases). The CDR3 has 14 amino acids. V shed 0 bases and J shed 5 bases, with 10 bases lying between them. The germline gives CDR1 ENHRY, CDR2 SYGVKD.

The chain has TRBV19 and TRBJ1-2, with D possibly being TRBD1 (6 bases). This CDR3 is 15 amino acids long. Germline V CDR1 and CDR2: LNHDA, SQIVND (reference sequence). Trimming cost V 3 bases and J 4 bases, with 15 bases left between them. The CDR3 bases are TGTGCCAGTAGTATCACAGGGACCCTTGGCTATGGCTACACCTTC. Translation: CASSITGTLGYGYTF.

This sequence joins TRBV6-6 and TRBJ2-3; possibly TRBD2 for D (6 bases). Germline CDR1 MNHNY, CDR2 SVGAGI (reference sequence). Trimming shortened V by 0 bases and J by 5 bases, and 12 bases separated the two germline ends. This CDR3 comprises 15 residues. The CDR3 coding sequence is TGTGCCAGCAGTTACTCCCCCCTGCGGGGAGATACGCAGTATTTT. Encoded protein: CASSYSPLRGDTQYF.

This clone appeared once. V gene TRBV19 combines with J gene TRBJ2-1; 12 nucleotides line up with TRBD2. Germline loops: CDR1 LNHDA, CDR2 SQIVND (reference sequence). CDR3 length: 15 amino acids. J was trimmed by 6 bases and V by 3 bases; bases with no gene match: 3. The CDR3 is CASSIWTSGANEQFF. For the CDR3, the DNA is TGTGCCAGTAGTATCTGGACTAGCGGGGCCAATGAGCAGTTCTTC.

This clone was observed a handful of times. The chain recombines TRBV7-2 with TRBJ1-1, with a possible D match to TRBD1 (6 bases). Germline CDR1 is SGHTA and CDR2 is FQGNSA. There are 18 residues in the CDR3. Trimming removed 5 bases at V and 0 bases at J, with 22 bases between. CDR3 in amino acids: CASSRYRVSEPMNTEAFF. The CDR3, as DNA: TGTGCCAGCAGCCGGTACAGGGTTAGCGAACCGATGAACACTGAAGCTTTCTTT.

This clone is a singleton in its sample. The chain has TRBV19 and TRBJ2-1; TRBD1 matches at 9 bases. J was trimmed by 2 bases and V by 0 bases; bases with no gene match: 8. Per germline, CDR1 LNHDA and CDR2 SQIVND (reference sequence). CDR3 size: 18 residues. Here the CDR3 reads CASSIDGQGIATYNEQFF. Written as DNA, the CDR3 is TGTGCCAGTAGTATAGACGGACAGGGGATTGCGACCTACAATGAGCAGTTCTTC.

This sequence joins TRBV6-6 and TRBJ1-5, with D perhaps TRBD1 (5 bases). Germline V lookup: CDR1 MNHNY, CDR2 SVGAGI (reference sequence). Trimming pared 10 bases from V and 2 bases from J, leaving 15 bases between. The CDR3 consists of 14 residues. CDR3 sequence reads: CATRGGFGNQPQHF. As DNA, the CDR3 is TGTGCCACTCGTGGGGGGTTTGGCAATCAGCCCCAGCATTTT.

This clone has more than one count but fewer than ten. The chain uses TRBV5-5 and TRBJ1-2, with 11 bases fitting TRBD1. From germline, CDR1 is SGHKS and CDR2 YYEKEE (reference sequence). Trimming cost V 3 bases and J 3 bases; bases outside gene matches: 4. The CDR3 loop spans 15 amino acids. CDR3 DNA sequence: TGTGCCAGCAGCTCAAAGGGACAGGGGGACTATGGCTACACCTTC. This codes for CASSSKGQGDYGYTF. Drawing the rest from reference TRBV5-5 and TRBJ1-2, the complete variable domain is DAGVTQSPTHLIKTRGQQVTLRCSPISGHKSVSWYQQVLGQGPQFIFQYYEKEERGRGNFPDRFSARQFPNYSSELNVNALLLGDSALYLCASSSKGQGDYGYTFGSGTRLTVV.

This clone was counted once. CDR3 nucleotides: TGCGCCAGCAGCCGCGAGGGGCGGGGGTTTGGGGACATTCAGTACTTC. The encoded protein is CASSREGRGFGDIQYF. The chain uses TRBV4-1 and TRBJ2-4, with TRBD2 matching 7 bases. The V gene's germline CDR1 is MGHRA and CDR2 YSYEKL. The CDR3 is 16 amino acids. The V and J ends lost 4 bases and 8 bases, in that order; junction bases with no gene match: 14.

The V call is TRBV7-9, the J call TRBJ1-2; 7 bases map to TRBD1. Looked up from germline, CDR1 is SEHNR and CDR2 is FQNEAQ (reference sequence). Losses at the gene ends were 4 bases for V and 10 bases for J; bases not matched to a gene: 6. There are 12 residues in the CDR3. DNA of the CDR3: TGTGCCAGCAGCTACCCGGGACAGCACTACACCTTC. Amino acids: CASSYPGQHYTF.

The chain joins TRBV19 to TRBJ1-1, with 7 bases identical to TRBD1. Looked up from germline, CDR1 is LNHDA and CDR2 is SQIVND (reference sequence). The CDR3 consists of 15 residues. Germline trimming cut 6 bases from V and 4 bases from J; bases unmatched to any gene: 11. The CDR3 DNA follows: TGTGCCAGTAGCCGGGACAGTCTAATCGGCACTGAAGCTTTCTTT. This codes for CASSRDSLIGTEAFF. The variable domain in full, with the rest retrieved from reference TRBV19 and TRBJ1-1, is DGGITQSPKYLFRKEGQNVTLSCEQNLNHDAMYWYRQDPGQGLRLIYYSQIVNDFQKGDIAEGYSVSREKKESFPLTVTSAQKNPTAFYLCASSRDSLIGTEAFFGQGTRLTVV.

This chain joins TRBV5-1 and TRBJ2-5; 8 bases are a match to TRBD2. The DNA end is a closer match to TRBJ2-7, so the J assignment may be wrong. In germline, CDR1 is SGHRS, CDR2 YFSETQ. This CDR3 is built from 15 residues. The CDR3 coding sequence is TGCGCCAGCAGCTTGAGCGGGGGCTTGTCCTACGAGCAGTACTTC. This translates into CASSLSGGLSYEQYF.

This chain uses TRBV7-3 with TRBJ1-2, with 8 bases identical to TRBD1. The CDR3 totals 14 residues. Germline loops: CDR1 SGHTA, CDR2 FQGTGA. The V and J ends lost 5 bases and 5 bases, in that order; junction bases with no gene match: 7. The CDR3 spells CASSQSGTGYGYTF. The CDR3 DNA reads as TGTGCCAGCAGCCAGTCCGGGACAGGTTATGGCTACACCTTC.

The chain links TRBV28 to TRBJ2-7; 7 bases align to TRBD2. The CDR3 has 15 amino acids. CDR1 and CDR2 (germline): MDHEN, SYDVKM. J was trimmed by 3 bases and V by 5 bases; bases with no gene match: 10. The CDR3 DNA reads as TGTGCCAGCAGTCCCCGCGGGGGTCTGCGCTACGAGCAGTACTTC. The encoded protein is CASSPRGGLRYEQYF.

As to this clone: The sample has other DNA sequences that encode this CDR3 too. This chain joins TRBV30 and TRBJ1-2, with unresolved D. The germline gives CDR1 GTSNPN, CDR2 SVGIG (reference sequence). Between the trimmed V and J ends, which lost 0 bases and 4 bases, there was a span of 3 bases. This CDR3 is built from 11 residues. The CDR3 DNA sequence: TGTGCCTGGAGTGTCCGCTATGGCTACACCTTC. This codes for CAWSVRYGYTF.

The V and J genes are TRBV5-1 and TRBJ2-2; perhaps TRBD2 as D (5 bases). The CDR3 consists of 16 residues. CDR1 is SGHRS, CDR2 YFSETQ, per germline. The V end was cut by 0 bases, the J end by 5 bases, with 14 bases between. The CDR3 spells CASSLAAFRRTGELFF. The CDR3 nucleotides are TGCGCCAGCAGCTTGGCTGCCTTCCGGAGGACCGGGGAGCTGTTTTTT.

The chain couples TRBV18 to TRBJ2-7; 8 bases map to TRBD1. After removal of 3 bases from V and 3 bases from J, the junction contained 7 bases not matched to a gene. Germline values: CDR1 KGHSH, CDR2 LQKENI. This CDR3 contains 15 residues. The CDR3 bases are TGTGCCAGCTCACCGGCTGGACAGGGTAACTACGAGCAGTACTTC. It codes for CASSPAGQGNYEQYF. Combining the CDR3 with reference TRBV18 and TRBJ2-7 gives the whole variable domain NAGVMQNPRHLVRRRGQEARLRCSPMKGHSHVYWYRQLPEEGLKFMVYLQKENIIDESGMPKERFSAEFPKEGPSILRIQQVVRGDSAAYFCASSPAGQGNYEQYFGPGTRLTVT.

This sequence joins TRBV7-9 and TRBJ1-5; a weak D match, TRBD1 (6 bases). This CDR3 contains 16 residues. Trimming removed 1 base at V and 0 bases at J, with 10 bases between. CDR1 is SEHNR and CDR2 is FQNEAQ in the germline V gene (reference sequence). This CDR3 is CASSLGGGNSNQPQHF. In DNA, the CDR3 is TGTGCCAGCAGCTTAGGTGGGGGCAATAGCAATCAGCCCCAGCATTTT.